This TCR beta chain was sequenced in a study of cytomegalovirus exposure and HLA in healthy donors. General observations from the study: Prediction of most subjects' HLA-A and HLA-B alleles by TCR beta sequences was reportedly accurate. After further analysis at a later stage, roughly 15,000 TCR beta sequences were associated with HLA alleles at 0.05 false discovery rate.

Vbeta (60) and Jbeta (13) primers were used in the PCR. The assay was immunoSEQ multiplex PCR, and TCRdb's table has in-frame clones only and misses some. The table lists around 140,000 clones, 79% of them singletons. The J segment lost 6 bases and the V segment lost 3 bases, leaving 8 bases of the junction unmatched. The CDR3 has 14 residues. CDR1 and CDR2 (germline): SGHVS, FNYEAQ. In the case of this clone: Its antigen is as yet unknown.

This TCR was recovered from a male donor in good health and CMV-seronegative. Sequenced: PBMCs. V and J are TRBV7-6 and TRBJ2-7; 7 bases line up with TRBD1. The DNA of the CDR3 is TGTGCCAGCAGCTTTGACAGGGATGTGGGCGAGCAGTACTTC. Amino acids: CASSFDRDVGEQYF.